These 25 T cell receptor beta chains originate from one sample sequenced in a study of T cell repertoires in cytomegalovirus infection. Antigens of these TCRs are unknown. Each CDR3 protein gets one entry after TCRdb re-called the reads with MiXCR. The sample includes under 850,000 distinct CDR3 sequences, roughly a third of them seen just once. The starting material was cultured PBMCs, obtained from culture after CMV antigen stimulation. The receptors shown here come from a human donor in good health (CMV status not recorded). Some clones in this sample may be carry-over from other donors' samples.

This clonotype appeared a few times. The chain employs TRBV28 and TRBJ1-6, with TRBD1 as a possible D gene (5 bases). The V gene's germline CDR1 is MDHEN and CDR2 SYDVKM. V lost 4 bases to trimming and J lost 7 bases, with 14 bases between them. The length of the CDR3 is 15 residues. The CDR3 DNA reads TGTGCCAGCAGTTCCCTGGGGGGTATCAATTCACCCCTCCACTTT. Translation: CASSSLGGINSPLHF. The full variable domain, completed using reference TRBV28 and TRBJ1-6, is DVKVTQSSRYLVKRTGEKVFLECVQDMDHENMFWYRQDPGLGLRLIYFSYDVKMKEKGDIPEGYSVSREKKERFSLILESASTNQTSMYLCASSSLGGINSPLHFGNGTRLTVT.

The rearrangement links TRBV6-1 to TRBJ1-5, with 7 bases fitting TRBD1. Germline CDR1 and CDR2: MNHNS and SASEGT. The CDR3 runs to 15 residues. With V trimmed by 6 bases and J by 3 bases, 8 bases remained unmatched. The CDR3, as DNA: TGTGCCAGCAGGGGGACAGTAGGGGCCAATCAGCCCCAGCATTTT. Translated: CASRGTVGANQPQHF.

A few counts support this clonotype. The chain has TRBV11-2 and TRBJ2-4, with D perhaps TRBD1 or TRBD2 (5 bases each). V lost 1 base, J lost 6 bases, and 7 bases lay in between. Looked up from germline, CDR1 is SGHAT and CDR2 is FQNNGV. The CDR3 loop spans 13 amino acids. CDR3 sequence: CASSLVGTNIQYF. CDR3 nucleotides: TGTGCCAGCAGCTTAGTTGGGACAAACATTCAGTACTTC.

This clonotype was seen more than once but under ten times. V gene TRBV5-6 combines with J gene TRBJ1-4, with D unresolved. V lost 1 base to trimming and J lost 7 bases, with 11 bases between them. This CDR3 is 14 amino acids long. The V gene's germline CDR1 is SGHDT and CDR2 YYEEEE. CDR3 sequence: CASSLWPLGEKLFF. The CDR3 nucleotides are TGTGCCAGCAGCTTGTGGCCCCTAGGTGAAAAACTGTTTTTT.

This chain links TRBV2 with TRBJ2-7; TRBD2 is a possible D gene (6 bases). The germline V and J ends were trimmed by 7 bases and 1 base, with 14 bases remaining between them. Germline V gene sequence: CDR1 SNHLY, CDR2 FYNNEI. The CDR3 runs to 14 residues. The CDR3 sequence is CASTKEGTSYEQYF. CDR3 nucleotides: TGTGCCAGCACCAAAGAGGGGACTTCCTACGAGCAGTACTTC.

The CDR3 loop is CASSQFKNGNEQFF. CDR3 coding DNA: TGCGCCAGCAGTCAGTTCAAAAACGGCAATGAGCAGTTCTTC. The chain is built from TRBV23-1 and TRBJ2-1; D is undetermined. TRBV23-1 has ORF status, its function being uncertain. The CDR3 extends over 14 amino acids. V shed 3 bases and J shed 6 bases, with 12 bases lying between them.

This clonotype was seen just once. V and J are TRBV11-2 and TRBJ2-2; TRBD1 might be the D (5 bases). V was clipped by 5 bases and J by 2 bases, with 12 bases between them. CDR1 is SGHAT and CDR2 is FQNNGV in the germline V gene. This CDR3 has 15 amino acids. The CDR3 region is CASSPRGLNTGELFF. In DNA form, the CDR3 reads TGTGCCAGCAGCCCAAGGGGTCTTAACACCGGGGAGCTGTTTTTT.

CDR3: CASSQGAAGEQFF. CDR3 coding DNA: TGCGCCAGCAGCCAAGGAGCGGCGGGAGAGCAGTTCTTC. V gene TRBV4-3 combines with J gene TRBJ2-1; D may be TRBD2 (6 bases). This CDR3 has 13 residues. Deletions cut 1 base from V and 10 bases from J, with 11 bases between. Per germline, CDR1 LGHNA and CDR2 YSLEER.

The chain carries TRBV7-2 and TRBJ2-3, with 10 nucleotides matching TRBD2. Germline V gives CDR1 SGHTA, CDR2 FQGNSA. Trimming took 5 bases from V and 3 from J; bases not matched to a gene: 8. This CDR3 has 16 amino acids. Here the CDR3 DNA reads TGTGCCAGCAGCCCGATAGCGGGAGGAAGGACAGATACGCAGTATTTT. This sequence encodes CASSPIAGGRTDTQYF.

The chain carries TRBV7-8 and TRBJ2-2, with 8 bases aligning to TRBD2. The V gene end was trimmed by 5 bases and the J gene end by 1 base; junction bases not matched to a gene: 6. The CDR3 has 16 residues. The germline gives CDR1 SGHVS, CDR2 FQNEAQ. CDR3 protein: CASSLQLAGNTGELFF. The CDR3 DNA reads TGTGCCAGCAGCCTACAGCTAGCGGGGAACACCGGGGAGCTGTTTTTT.

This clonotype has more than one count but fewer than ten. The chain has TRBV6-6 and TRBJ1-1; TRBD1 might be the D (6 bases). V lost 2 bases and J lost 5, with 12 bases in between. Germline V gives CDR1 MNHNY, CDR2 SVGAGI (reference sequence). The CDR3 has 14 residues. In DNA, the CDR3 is TGTGCCAGCAGTTACAGGGGGTTCGATACTGAAGCTTTCTTT. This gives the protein CASSYRGFDTEAFF.

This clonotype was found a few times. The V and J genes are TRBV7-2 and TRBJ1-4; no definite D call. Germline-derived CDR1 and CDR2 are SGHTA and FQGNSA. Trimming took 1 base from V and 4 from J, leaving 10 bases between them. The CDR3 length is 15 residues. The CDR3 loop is CASSLGPGINEKLFF. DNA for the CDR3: TGTGCCAGCAGCTTAGGGCCCGGGATTAATGAAAAACTGTTTTTT.

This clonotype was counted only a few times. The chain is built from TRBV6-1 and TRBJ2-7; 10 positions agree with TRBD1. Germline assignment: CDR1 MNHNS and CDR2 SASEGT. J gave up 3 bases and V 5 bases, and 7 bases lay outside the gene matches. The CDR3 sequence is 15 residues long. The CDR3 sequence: CASSSPWTGGYEQYF. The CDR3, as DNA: TGTGCCAGCAGTTCCCCCTGGACAGGGGGCTACGAGCAGTACTTC.

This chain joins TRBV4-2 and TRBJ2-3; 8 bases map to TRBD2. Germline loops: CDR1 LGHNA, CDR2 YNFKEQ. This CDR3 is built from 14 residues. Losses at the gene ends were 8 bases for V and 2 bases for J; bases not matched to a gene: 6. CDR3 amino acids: CASGSGGSTDTQYF. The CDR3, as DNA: TGTGCCAGCGGAAGCGGGGGTTCCACAGATACGCAGTATTTT.

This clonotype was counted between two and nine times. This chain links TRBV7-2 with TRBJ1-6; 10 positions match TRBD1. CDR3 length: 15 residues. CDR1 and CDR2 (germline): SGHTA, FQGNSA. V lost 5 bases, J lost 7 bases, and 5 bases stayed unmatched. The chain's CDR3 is CASSIGQGENSPLHF. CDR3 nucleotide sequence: TGTGCCAGCAGCATAGGACAGGGGGAGAATTCACCCCTCCACTTT.

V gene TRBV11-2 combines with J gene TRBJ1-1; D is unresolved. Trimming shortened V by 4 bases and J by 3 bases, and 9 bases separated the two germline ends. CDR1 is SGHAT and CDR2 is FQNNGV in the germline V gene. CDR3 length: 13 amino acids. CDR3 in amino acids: CASSSSDYTEAFF. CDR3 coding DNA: TGTGCCAGCAGCTCCTCTGACTACACTGAAGCTTTCTTT.

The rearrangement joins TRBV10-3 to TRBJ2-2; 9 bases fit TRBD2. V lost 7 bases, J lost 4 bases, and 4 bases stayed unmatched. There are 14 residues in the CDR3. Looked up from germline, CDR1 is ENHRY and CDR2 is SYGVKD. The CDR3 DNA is TGTGCCATCAATCTAGCGGGGCGCACCGGGGAGCTGTTTTTT. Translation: CAINLAGRTGELFF.

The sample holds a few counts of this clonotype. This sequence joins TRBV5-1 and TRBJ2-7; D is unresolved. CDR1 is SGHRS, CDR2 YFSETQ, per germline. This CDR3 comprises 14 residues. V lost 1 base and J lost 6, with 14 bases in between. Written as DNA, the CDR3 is TGCGCCAGCAGCTTGAGCCCTAATAGAGCCGAGCAGTACTTC. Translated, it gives CASSLSPNRAEQYF.

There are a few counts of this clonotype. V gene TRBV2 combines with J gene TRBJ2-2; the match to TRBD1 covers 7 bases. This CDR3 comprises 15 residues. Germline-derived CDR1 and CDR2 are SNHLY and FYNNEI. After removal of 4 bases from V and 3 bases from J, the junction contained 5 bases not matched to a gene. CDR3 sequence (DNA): TGTGCCAGCAGTGTGGAGACAGGGCACACCGGGGAGCTGTTTTTT. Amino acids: CASSVETGHTGELFF.

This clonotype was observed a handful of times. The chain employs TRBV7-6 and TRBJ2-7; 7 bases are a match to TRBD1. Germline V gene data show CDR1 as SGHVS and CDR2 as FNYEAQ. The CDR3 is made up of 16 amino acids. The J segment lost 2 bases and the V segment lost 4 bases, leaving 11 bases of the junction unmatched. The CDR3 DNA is TGTGCCAGCAGCTCGTACCGGGACAGACCCGCCTACGAGCAGTACTTC. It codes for CASSSYRDRPAYEQYF.

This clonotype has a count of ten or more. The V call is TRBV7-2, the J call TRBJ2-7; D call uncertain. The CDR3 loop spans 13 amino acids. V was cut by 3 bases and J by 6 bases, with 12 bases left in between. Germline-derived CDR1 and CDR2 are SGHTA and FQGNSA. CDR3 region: CASSFGAPGEQYF. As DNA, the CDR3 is TGTGCCAGCAGCTTCGGCGCCCCGGGCGAGCAGTACTTC.

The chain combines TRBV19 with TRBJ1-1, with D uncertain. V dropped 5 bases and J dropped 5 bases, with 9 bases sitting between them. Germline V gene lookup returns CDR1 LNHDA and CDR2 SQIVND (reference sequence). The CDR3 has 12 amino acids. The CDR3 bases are TGTGCCAGTAGTGCCAGGAAGACTGAAGCTTTCTTT. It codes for CASSARKTEAFF.

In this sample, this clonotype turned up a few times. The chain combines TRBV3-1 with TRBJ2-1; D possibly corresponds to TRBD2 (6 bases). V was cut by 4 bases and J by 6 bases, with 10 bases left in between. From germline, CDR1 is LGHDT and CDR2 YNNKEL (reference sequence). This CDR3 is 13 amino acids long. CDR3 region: CASSRDWANEQFF. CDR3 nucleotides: TGTGCCAGCAGCCGGGACTGGGCCAATGAGCAGTTCTTC.

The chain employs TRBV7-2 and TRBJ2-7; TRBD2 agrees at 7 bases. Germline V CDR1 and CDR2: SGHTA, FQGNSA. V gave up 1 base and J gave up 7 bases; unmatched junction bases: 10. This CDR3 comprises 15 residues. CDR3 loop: CASSLDPWEGREQYF. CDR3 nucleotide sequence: TGTGCCAGCAGCTTAGACCCGTGGGAGGGCCGGGAGCAGTACTTC.

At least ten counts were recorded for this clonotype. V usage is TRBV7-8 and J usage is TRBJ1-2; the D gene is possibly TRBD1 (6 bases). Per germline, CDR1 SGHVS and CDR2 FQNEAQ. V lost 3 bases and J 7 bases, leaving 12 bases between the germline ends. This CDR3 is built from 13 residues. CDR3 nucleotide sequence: TGTGCCAGCAGCTTTGACGGGGGGCTTGGCTACACCTTC. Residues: CASSFDGGLGYTF.